Below, 5 T cell receptor beta chains from the same sample are listed, as sequenced in a study of blood T cell repertoires in COVID-19. TCRdb keeps only in-frame clones here, not all; method: immunoSEQ multiplex PCR. The table includes around 170,000 clones, about 86% detected once. The material sequenced was peripheral blood. The source of these receptors is a woman aged 65 to 85 with acute or convalescent COVID-19.

This chain uses TRBV5-1 with TRBJ2-1; weak D call: TRBD2 (6 bases). This CDR3 spans 16 amino acids. V dropped 4 bases and J dropped 8 bases, with 22 bases sitting between them. CDR1 and CDR2 (germline): SGHRS, YFSETQ. CDR3 bases: TGCGCCAGCAGCAGCATAGCGGCCCGAGCCACGGATGAGCAGTTCTTC. Protein sequence: CASSSIAARATDEQFF.

This chain connects TRBV7-2 to TRBJ2-3, with 12 bases fitting TRBD2. Germline V CDR1 and CDR2: SGHTA, FQGNSA. V gave up 1 base and J gave up 8 bases; unmatched junction bases: 10. The CDR3 extends over 17 amino acids. The chain's CDR3 is CASSLGPSGGASGTQYF. Written as DNA, the CDR3 is TGTGCCAGCAGCTTAGGCCCTAGCGGGGGGGCCTCGGGTACGCAGTATTTT.

J is TRBJ2-7 and V is TRBV6-5; TRBD1 matches 11 bases. CDR3 length: 14 residues. The germline V gene has CDR1 MNHEY and CDR2 SVGAGI. With 5 bases clipped from V and 5 bases from J, the junction kept 5 bases outside the gene matches. The CDR3 sequence is CASSRTGGRNEQYF. DNA for the CDR3: TGTGCCAGCAGTAGGACAGGGGGCCGGAACGAGCAGTACTTC.

The chain has TRBV4-1 and TRBJ1-3; D may be TRBD1 (5 bases). CDR1 and CDR2 from the germline V gene are MGHRA and YSYEKL. CDR3 length equals 16 residues. Trimming stripped 0 bases from V and 3 bases from J, with 12 bases between. CDR3 loop: CASSQDGAGRGNTIYF. As DNA, the CDR3 is TGCGCCAGCAGCCAAGATGGGGCGGGGCGTGGAAACACCATATATTTT.

This clone was seen just once. The chain employs TRBV5-1 and TRBJ1-5; D may be TRBD1 (6 bases). V lost 0 bases and J 3 bases, leaving 10 bases between the germline ends. Per the germline V gene, CDR1 is SGHRS and CDR2 is YFSETQ. The CDR3 loop spans 15 amino acids. CDR3 amino acids: CASSLVAGDNQPQHF. CDR3 sequence (DNA): TGCGCCAGCAGCTTGGTCGCAGGGGACAATCAGCCCCAGCATTTT.